The present entry profiles one T cell receptor (beta chain) with its context. Per the authors' pipeline: Cell counts per sample came from amplifying reference gene primers. Profiling relied on immunoSEQ multiplex PCR, and the TCRdb table lists in-frame clones only, not all of them. V and J calls plus clone size are reproduced from that table; the DNA served to infer D and trimming. The sample holds around 61,000 clones, about nine tenths seen once. This entry comes from a study of blood T cell repertoires in COVID-19. The wider study: There were acute and convalescent COVID-19 samples, and they came from the United States, Italy and Spain. In each case, the material was cDNA or gDNA derived from T cells, B-cell-depleted T cells, or PBMCs.

Between the trimmed V and J ends, which lost 4 bases and 1 base, there was a span of 14 bases. This CDR3 contains 15 residues. The germline CDR1 and CDR2 sequences are SGHRS and YFSETQ. Sequencing was done on a sample of peripheral blood. The source is a man aged 50-60 years with active COVID-19. The V gene is TRBV5-1, the J gene TRBJ1-1; D perhaps matches TRBD1 (5 bases). The CDR3 region is CASSADMGQNTEAFF. CDR3 nucleotides: TGCGCCAGCAGCGCCGATATGGGGCAGAACACTGAAGCTTTCTTT.